The 29 T cell receptor beta chains listed next were all sequenced from one sample in a study of T cell responses to AZD1222 COVID-19 vaccine. Libraries were prepared by immunoSEQ multiplex PCR; TCRdb keeps only in-frame clonotypes and omits some of them. The profile shows around 130,000 clones, roughly 88% of them singletons. The material was peripheral blood, obtained on day 0 of AZD1222 vaccination. These receptor sequences come from an adult in good health.

This clone came up once. The rearrangement links TRBV5-4 to TRBJ1-4; a weak D match, TRBD1 (5 bases). Looked up from germline, CDR1 is SGHNT and CDR2 is YYREEE (reference sequence). V was pared by 7 bases and J by 4 bases, with 11 bases between. The CDR3 consists of 13 residues. CDR3 region: CASHQGGNEKLFF. The CDR3 region has the DNA TGTGCCAGCCATCAGGGAGGTAATGAAAAACTGTTTTTT. The variable domain in full, completed from reference TRBV5-4 and TRBJ1-4, reads ETGVTQSPTHLIKTRGQQVTLRCSSQSGHNTVSWYQQALGQGPQFIFQYYREEENGRGNFPPRFSGLQFPNYSSELNVNALELDDSALYLCASHQGGNEKLFFGSGTQLSVL.

The chain joins TRBV25-1 to TRBJ1-3, with a tentative D call TRBD1 (5 bases). V lost 6 bases, J lost 1 base, and 7 bases lay in between. Germline CDR1 MGHDK, CDR2 SYGVNS. The CDR3 consists of 13 residues. The CDR3 sequence is CASRGTSGNTIYF. CDR3 sequence (DNA): TGTGCCAGCAGAGGGACGTCTGGAAACACCATATATTTT. Full variable domain (rest looked up from reference TRBV25-1 and TRBJ1-3): EADIYQTPRYLVIGTGKKITLECSQTMGHDKMYWYQQDPGMELHLIHYSYGVNSTEKGDLSSESTVSRIRTEHFPLTLESARPSHTSQYLCASRGTSGNTIYFGEGSWLTVV.

This chain uses TRBV28 with TRBJ1-1; 9 nucleotides align to TRBD1. CDR3 length: 19 amino acids. The junction had 20 bases not matched to a gene; V was cut back by 6 bases and J by 3 bases. The V gene's germline CDR1 is MDHEN and CDR2 SYDVKM. This CDR3 is CASSLSTGTGILVHTEAFF. The DNA of the CDR3 is TGTGCCAGCAGCCTATCGACCGGGACAGGGATTTTAGTGCACACTGAAGCTTTCTTT.

The chain links TRBV7-9 to TRBJ1-5; D is ambiguous. Trimming removed 6 bases at V and 0 bases at J, with 9 bases between. The CDR3 extends over 14 amino acids. Germline loops: CDR1 SEHNR, CDR2 FQNEAQ (reference sequence). This chain's CDR3 is CASSEEYSNQPQHF. CDR3 DNA: TGTGCCAGCAGTGAGGAGTATAGCAATCAGCCCCAGCATTTT.

The chain uses TRBV30 and TRBJ1-6; 8 positions agree with TRBD1. This CDR3 is 16 amino acids long. Trimming at V came to 2 bases and at J to 8 bases, leaving 11 bases not matched to a gene. Germline V CDR1 and CDR2: GTSNPN, SVGIG (reference sequence). The CDR3 here is CAWSRSRTGHDSPLHF. The CDR3 DNA reads as TGTGCCTGGAGTAGATCCCGGACAGGGCACGATTCACCCCTCCACTTT.

The rearrangement uses TRBV18 and TRBJ1-1; TRBD1 matches 8 bases. The CDR3 loop spans 15 amino acids. Looked up from germline, CDR1 is KGHSH and CDR2 is LQKENI. The ends lost 3 bases at V and 0 bases at J; junction bases unmatched: 3. The CDR3 region is CASSPGTGMNTEAFF. CDR3 bases: TGTGCCAGCTCACCGGGGACAGGAATGAACACTGAAGCTTTCTTT. The full variable domain, rest sourced from reference TRBV18 and TRBJ1-1, is NAGVMQNPRHLVRRRGQEARLRCSPMKGHSHVYWYRQLPEEGLKFMVYLQKENIIDESGMPKERFSAEFPKEGPSILRIQQVVRGDSAAYFCASSPGTGMNTEAFFGQGTRLTVV.

For the CDR3, the DNA is TGTGCCAGCAGTTCCTTAGCAGGGGATGGCTACACCTTC. Amino acids: CASSSLAGDGYTF. The chain joins TRBV28 to TRBJ1-2; perhaps TRBD1 as D (6 bases). This CDR3 is built from 13 residues. Germline V lookup: CDR1 MDHEN, CDR2 SYDVKM. Trimming took 4 bases from V and 6 from J, leaving 12 bases between them.

The chain employs TRBV27 and TRBJ1-1; TRBD1 matches 9 bases. CDR1 and CDR2 from the germline V gene are MNHEY and SMNVEV (reference sequence). The CDR3 sequence is 13 residues long. The V and J ends lost 6 bases and 1 base, in that order; junction bases with no gene match: 0. This CDR3 is CASRTGGNTEAFF. The CDR3 region has the DNA TGTGCCAGCAGGACAGGGGGGAACACTGAAGCTTTCTTT.

V is TRBV27 and J is TRBJ1-5, with no clear D. Germline V gives CDR1 MNHEY, CDR2 SMNVEV (reference sequence). Deletions cut 8 bases from V and 5 bases from J, with 13 bases between. The CDR3 extends over 13 amino acids. The CDR3: CASLTGSDQPQHF. For the CDR3, the DNA is TGTGCCAGCCTGACTGGGTCTGATCAGCCCCAGCATTTT.

The chain has TRBV3-1 (or the pseudogene TRBV3-2) and TRBJ2-2; D is unresolved. V lost 4 bases and J lost 0, with 12 bases in between. There are 16 residues in the CDR3. The germline V gene has CDR1 LGHDT and CDR2 YNNKEL (reference sequence). In nucleotides, the CDR3 is TGTGCCAGCAGCCTAAGATGGAAATCGAACACCGGGGAGCTGTTTTTT. It yields the protein CASSLRWKSNTGELFF.

The chain carries TRBV7-6 and TRBJ1-3; 8 bases are shared with TRBD1. V lost 4 bases and J lost 3; bases outside the gene matches: 8. This CDR3 is built from 16 residues. The germline gives CDR1 SGHVS, CDR2 FNYEAQ. The CDR3 nucleotides are TGTGCCAGCAGCTCCAGACAGGGGCCTTTTGGAAACACCATATATTTT. Its translation: CASSSRQGPFGNTIYF.

A note on this clone: The junction departs from germline at one end; a sequencing error may be responsible. The chain recombines TRBV7-2 with TRBJ2-1, with TRBD1 matching over 8 bases. Germline assignment: CDR1 SGHTA and CDR2 FQGNSA. CDR3 length: 15 residues. CDR3 amino acids: CVSSLQTGVYNEQFF. CDR3 in DNA: TGTGTCAGCAGCTTACAGACAGGGGTCTACAATGAGCAGTTCTTC.

This rearrangement joins TRBV6-2 or TRBV6-3 to TRBJ2-3; TRBD2 might be the D (6 bases). V dropped 1 base and J dropped 5 bases, with 13 bases sitting between them. This CDR3 comprises 15 residues. The germline gives CDR1 MNHEY, CDR2 SVGEGT. CDR3 nucleotide sequence: TGTGCCAGCAGTTACTTGGGGGGACGGGGAGATACGCAGTATTTT. This gives the protein CASSYLGGRGDTQYF.

The rearrangement uses TRBV6-2 or TRBV6-3 and TRBJ2-7, with D maybe TRBD2 (5 bases). The germline V gene encodes CDR1 MNHEY and CDR2 SVGEGT. This CDR3 has 15 amino acids. The ends were cut back, 2 bases at V and 10 bases at J, with 21 bases in the middle. The CDR3 protein is CASSYATRLASGQYF. The CDR3 nucleotides read TGTGCCAGCAGTTACGCCACACGACTGGCGAGCGGACAGTACTTC.

The rearrangement joins TRBV24-1 to TRBJ1-5; D not certain. Trimming took 4 bases from V and 3 from J, leaving 15 bases between them. Germline values: CDR1 KGHDR, CDR2 SFDVKD. The CDR3 contains 16 residues. For the CDR3, the DNA is TGTGCCACCAGTGACCCCCGGACGGGAGTCAATCAGCCCCAGCATTTT. Amino acid sequence: CATSDPRTGVNQPQHF.

On this clone itself: Other DNA sequences in this sample translate to the same CDR3. The rearrangement joins TRBV12-3 or TRBV12-4 to TRBJ1-6; 9 bases match TRBD1. The CDR3 extends over 13 amino acids. With V trimmed by 6 bases and J by 10 bases, 4 bases remained unmatched. CDR3 amino acids: CASSPDRGSPLHF. CDR3 DNA sequence: TGTGCCAGCAGCCCGGACAGGGGATCACCCCTCCACTTT.

The chain recombines TRBV6-5 with TRBJ1-5, with TRBD1 identical over 7 bases. Per the germline V gene, CDR1 is MNHEY and CDR2 is SVGAGI. Trimming cost V 5 bases and J 5 bases; bases outside gene matches: 3. The CDR3 spans 13 residues. The chain's CDR3 is CASSTDRDQPQHF. CDR3 bases: TGTGCCAGCAGTACTGACAGGGATCAGCCCCAGCATTTT.

This clone is a singleton in its sample. This rearrangement joins TRBV29-1 to TRBJ1-2; no firm D call. The CDR3 contains 14 residues. Germline CDR1 reads SQVTM; CDR2 reads ANQGSEA. Trimming took 3 bases from V and 4 from J, leaving 15 bases between them. The CDR3 loop reads CSVEDRGPFYGYTF. The CDR3 DNA reads as TGCAGCGTTGAGGATAGAGGGCCCTTCTATGGCTACACCTTC.

This chain uses TRBV28 with TRBJ1-2; D gene unclear. The germline V gene encodes CDR1 MDHEN and CDR2 SYDVKM. The length of the CDR3 is 12 residues. V lost 5 bases and J 8 bases, leaving 12 bases between the germline ends. The DNA of the CDR3 is TGTGCCAGCAGTACGGGTCCTGGGGGCTACACCTTC. This codes for CASSTGPGGYTF.

This chain links TRBV18 with TRBJ1-1, with 8 bases identical to TRBD1. Germline V CDR1 and CDR2: KGHSH, LQKENI. Losses at the gene ends were 3 bases for V and 4 bases for J; bases not matched to a gene: 4. CDR3 size: 14 residues. The CDR3 region is CASSPWTGSTEAFF. DNA for the CDR3: TGTGCCAGCTCACCTTGGACAGGGAGCACTGAAGCTTTCTTT.

This clone appeared once. V is TRBV14 and J is TRBJ2-6; D ambiguous. This CDR3 has 14 amino acids. V shed 4 bases and J shed 4 bases, with 8 bases lying between them. Germline-derived CDR1 and CDR2 are SGHDN and FVKESK. CDR3 region: CASSPRQGANVLTF. Here the CDR3 DNA reads TGTGCCAGCAGCCCACGACAAGGGGCCAACGTCCTGACTTTC.

This chain joins TRBV5-4 and TRBJ1-1; D gene ambiguous. Germline V CDR1 and CDR2: SGHNT, YYREEE (reference sequence). The CDR3 has 15 amino acids. V lost 6 bases and J 0 bases, leaving 15 bases between the germline ends. The CDR3 protein is CASTINPPMNTEAFF. The CDR3 coding sequence is TGTGCCAGCACCATAAACCCCCCCATGAACACTGAAGCTTTCTTT. The variable domain in full, with the rest retrieved from reference TRBV5-4 and TRBJ1-1, is ETGVTQSPTHLIKTRGQQVTLRCSSQSGHNTVSWYQQALGQGPQFIFQYYREEENGRGNFPPRFSGLQFPNYSSELNVNALELDDSALYLCASTINPPMNTEAFFGQGTRLTVV.

This chain links TRBV3-1 (or the pseudogene TRBV3-2) with TRBJ1-1; D remains unclear. CDR1 is LGHDT, CDR2 YNNKEL, per germline (reference sequence). The length of the CDR3 is 13 residues. Trimming pared 1 base from V and 1 base from J, leaving 4 bases between. CDR3 bases: TGTGCCAGCAGCCAAGCTAAGAACACTGAAGCTTTCTTT. This gives the protein CASSQAKNTEAFF.

This chain links TRBV6-5 with TRBJ1-2, with D possibly matching TRBD1 (5 bases). The germline CDR1 and CDR2 sequences are MNHEY and SVGAGI. Trimming stripped 0 bases from V and 4 bases from J, with 9 bases between. This CDR3 is built from 14 residues. The CDR3 DNA sequence: TGTGCCAGCAGTTACTCGTCAGGGTTCTATGGCTACACCTTC. The encoded protein is CASSYSSGFYGYTF.

The rearrangement joins TRBV5-1 to TRBJ2-5; 9 bases are shared with TRBD2. V trimming: 5 bases; J trimming: 0 bases; junction bases outside the gene matches: 8. This CDR3 is built from 16 residues. Germline values: CDR1 SGHRS, CDR2 YFSETQ. The CDR3 region is CASSTGTSRYQETQYF. CDR3 bases: TGCGCCAGCAGTACTGGGACTAGCAGATACCAAGAGACCCAGTACTTC.

The V and J genes are TRBV6-4 and TRBJ2-7; D not certain. V was pared by 3 bases and J by 1 base, with 10 bases between. Germline CDR1 MRHNA, CDR2 SNTAGT. The CDR3 runs to 14 residues. The CDR3 region has the DNA TGTGCCAGCAGTGAATACGCGGATTCCTACGAGCAGTACTTC. Translated: CASSEYADSYEQYF.

The rearrangement joins TRBV7-2 to TRBJ1-4, with 7 nucleotides matching TRBD1. This CDR3 is built from 15 residues. The J segment lost 8 bases and the V segment lost 3 bases, leaving 9 bases of the junction unmatched. CDR1 and CDR2 from the germline V gene are SGHTA and FQGNSA. The CDR3 is CASSFDGQENEKLFF. Here the CDR3 DNA reads TGTGCCAGCAGCTTTGACGGACAGGAAAACGAAAAACTGTTTTTT.

This clone has only one observation. CDR3 amino acids: CASSSPPPYNEQFF. In DNA, the CDR3 is TGTGCCAGCAGTTCTCCTCCCCCTTACAATGAGCAGTTCTTC. The rearrangement links TRBV27 to TRBJ2-1; D gene uncertain. Looked up from germline, CDR1 is MNHEY and CDR2 is SMNVEV (reference sequence). Trimming stripped 4 bases from V and 4 bases from J, with 11 bases between. This CDR3 has 14 amino acids.

The chain is built from TRBV3-1 (or the pseudogene TRBV3-2) and TRBJ2-2; D perhaps matches TRBD1 (6 bases). This CDR3 is built from 15 residues. Trimming stripped 4 bases from V and 6 bases from J, with 15 bases between. Germline-derived CDR1 and CDR2 are LGHDT and YNNKEL (reference sequence). This CDR3 is CASSPITGYPGELFF. DNA of the CDR3: TGTGCCAGCAGCCCGATAACAGGGTACCCCGGGGAGCTGTTTTTT.